A selection of T cell receptor beta chains follows, all from one sample in a study of shared clonotypes between healthy human individuals. Measured with immunoSEQ multiplex PCR; TCRdb has only the in-frame clones, and not every one. The sample has roughly 500,000 clones; approximately 78% are singletons. The sequenced material came from PBMCs. These receptors were collected from a woman in her thirties or forties in good health. Some clones in this sample may be carry-over from other donors' samples. CDR3s include the opening cysteine and the closing phenylalanine or tryptophan. D genes are given only for firm matches. Not all rows give a size; the values are once, few, many and, for expanded clones, a class.

clone size	V gene	D gene	J gene	CDR3 DNA	CDR3 protein
NA	TRBV5-6	NA	TRBJ2-7	TGTGCCAGCAGCTTAGGAGGGGTTAGCGAGCAGTACTTC	CASSLGGVSEQYF
NA	TRBV7-2	NA	TRBJ2-7	TGTGCCAGCAGCCCTAGCCGGGGACCCCACGAGCAGTACTTC	CASSPSRGPHEQYF
NA	TRBV6-1	NA	TRBJ2-1	TGTGCCAGCAGTGCGTCAGGGAATAATGAGCAGTTCTTC	CASSASGNNEQFF
NA	TRBV15	NA	TRBJ2-7	TGTGCCACCAGCAGAGAGGCGGGACAGACCTACGAGCAGTACTTC	CATSREAGQTYEQYF
NA	TRBV7-4	NA	TRBJ2-2	TGTGCCAGCGTCACCGGGGAGCTGTTTTTT	CASVTGELFF
NA	TRBV11-2	NA	TRBJ2-5	TGTGCCAGCAGCCTAGGACTACTTCCCCAAGAGACCCAGTACTTC	CASSLGLLPQETQYF
NA	TRBV9	NA	TRBJ2-1	TGTGCCAGTAGTATAAGCTCCTACAATGAGCAGTTCTTC	CASSISSYNEQFF
NA	TRBV18	NA	TRBJ1-1	TGTGCCAGCTCACCAGAGACCGTGACTGAAGCTTTCTTT	CASSPETVTEAFF
NA	TRBV11-2	NA	TRBJ2-5	TGTGCCAGCAGCCCGGAGGTAGACCAAGAGACCCAGTACTTC	CASSPEVDQETQYF
NA	TRBV19	NA	TRBJ2-7	TGTGCCAGTAGGATGAGGCAGGGGCCCTCCTACGAGCAGTACTTC	CASRMRQGPSYEQYF
NA	TRBV7-3	TRBD2	TRBJ2-1	TGTGCCAGCAGCTTAATTAGCGGGAGCTACAATGAGCAGTTCTTC	CASSLISGSYNEQFF
NA	TRBV27	TRBD1	TRBJ2-6	TGTGCCAGCAGAACAGGGGGCGGGGGGGCCAACGTCCTGACTTTC	CASRTGGGGANVLTF
NA	TRBV25-1	TRBD1	TRBJ1-1	TGTGCCAGCAGTCCCACGGGACAGGGAAACACTGAAGCTTTCTTT	CASSPTGQGNTEAFF
NA	TRBV28	NA	TRBJ1-1	TGTGCCAGCAGTAACCCGAACACTGAAGCTTTCTTT	CASSNPNTEAFF
NA	TRBV19	NA	TRBJ2-3	TGTGCCAGTAGGGTTCCGGGGGTCGATACGCAGTATTTT	CASRVPGVDTQYF
NA	TRBV30	NA	TRBJ1-5	TGTGCCTGGGGCCTGGGGGCAGGGCGTCAGCCCCAGCATTTT	CAWGLGAGRQPQHF
NA	TRBV4-3	NA	TRBJ2-1	TGCGCCAGCAGCCAGGGGTACAGGGTCAGTGAGCAGTTCTTC	CASSQGYRVSEQFF
NA	TRBV7-8	TRBD2	TRBJ2-1	TGTGCCAGCAGCTTAGTTCCTAGCGGGGCCTACAATGAGCAGTTCTTC	CASSLVPSGAYNEQFF
NA	TRBV4-1	NA	TRBJ2-5	TGCGCCAGCAGCCAAGTGAGGGGACAAGAGACCCAGTACTTC	CASSQVRGQETQYF
NA	TRBV28	NA	TRBJ2-7	TGTGCCAGCAGTCCCCCCTTCTGGGCAGGGAGAGGGGCCTACGAGCAGTACTTC	CASSPPFWAGRGAYEQYF
NA	TRBV6-5	NA	TRBJ2-5	TGTGCCAGCAGTGGCGGCCCCAGGGGAGAGACCCAGTACTTC	CASSGGPRGETQYF
once	TRBV7-3	TRBD1	TRBJ1-4	TGTGCCAGCAGCGCCAGGGGGCGGCCTAATGAAAAACTGTTTTTT	CASSARGRPNEKLFF
NA	TRBV4-2	TRBD2	TRBJ2-7	TGTGCCAGCACCCGGACTAGCGGGGGCTACGAGCAGTACTTC	CASTRTSGGYEQYF
NA	TRBV5-4	TRBD1	TRBJ1-2	TGTGCCAGCAGCGCGCTGGACAGGGGGCGCTATGGCTACACCTTC	CASSALDRGRYGYTF
NA	TRBV18	NA	TRBJ2-7	TGTGCCAGCTCACGGCCTTCGGATTCCGAGCAGTACTTC	CASSRPSDSEQYF
NA	TRBV7-9	NA	TRBJ2-1	TGTGCCAGCAGCTTCGGAGGCCAGGTTTACAATGAGCAGTTCTTC	CASSFGGQVYNEQFF
NA	TRBV5-1	NA	TRBJ2-3	TGCGCCAGCAGCTTGGACCAGGGTAAAACAGATACGCAGTATTTT	CASSLDQGKTDTQYF
NA	TRBV7-9	TRBD1	TRBJ2-7	TGTGCCAGCAGCTTAGCAGTCGGGACAGACAACTACGAGCAGTACTTC	CASSLAVGTDNYEQYF
once	TRBV27	TRBD1	TRBJ2-5	TGTGCCAGCAGTCCTCTCGGGACAGGGGGGACCCAGTACTTC	CASSPLGTGGTQYF
NA	TRBV5-6	TRBD1	TRBJ1-1	TGTGCCAGCAGCGGGACAGTGAACACTGAAGCTTTCTTT	CASSGTVNTEAFF
few	TRBV10-1	NA	TRBJ2-7	TGCGCCAGCAGCCTATCCTACGAGCAGTACTTC	CASSLSYEQYF
NA	TRBV25-1	NA	TRBJ2-5	TGTGCCAGCAGTGACTTGGGACGAGGGCGGGAAGAGACCCAGTACTTC	CASSDLGRGREETQYF
NA	TRBV7-9	TRBD1	TRBJ1-1	TGTGCCAGCAGCTTCGGGACAGGGCATACTGAAGCTTTCTTT	CASSFGTGHTEAFF
NA	TRBV30	NA	TRBJ2-5	TGTGCCTGGAGAATTTCTAAAGAGACCCAGTACTTC	CAWRISKETQYF
NA	TRBV23-1	TRBD1	TRBJ2-3	TGCGCCAGCAGTCAATCGTGGGTTGAGAAGGACAGGGAGGCAGATACGCAGTATTTT	CASSQSWVEKDREADTQYF
once	TRBV11-1	TRBD1	TRBJ1-3	TGTGCCAGCAGCCGGGACAGCCAGGGGTACACCATATATTTT	CASSRDSQGYTIYF
NA	TRBV29-1	NA	TRBJ1-2	TGCAGCGTTGAAGAGACCCTTAGTAACTATGGCTACACCTTC	CSVEETLSNYGYTF
NA	TRBV7-8	TRBD2	TRBJ2-1	TGTGCCAGCAGCTTAGCTTACACTGGGACTAGCTACAATGAGCAGTTCTTC	CASSLAYTGTSYNEQFF
NA	TRBV27	TRBD1	TRBJ1-4	TGTGCCAGCACCCCTCACCCCCGCCCAGGGACAGCAAATGAAAAACTGTTTTTT	CASTPHPRPGTANEKLFF
NA	TRBV5-4	NA	TRBJ2-7	TGTGCCAGCAGCCAACAGCCTAGTGCCTCCTACGAGCAGTACTTC	CASSQQPSASYEQYF
NA	TRBV28	TRBD1	TRBJ2-7	TGTGCCAGCAGCTCTACAGGGGATCTCTACGAGCAGTACTTC	CASSSTGDLYEQYF